Each of the 3 T cell receptor beta chains below was sequenced from the same sample in a study of blood T cells in healthy people across ages. Primers used in a second PCR of about 6 to 11 cycles were a sample-barcoded 5' primer and a J-beta primer mix. TCRdb ran MiXCR on the 5' RACE reads and lists one entry per CDR3 protein. This sample has roughly 800,000 distinct CDR3 sequences; under 40% occur once, and the top ten carry over 10%. Material: blood. Receptor source: a man aged 18 to 30 in good health.

This chain connects TRBV4-1 to TRBJ2-3, with 11 bases fitting TRBD2. This CDR3 comprises 18 residues. Germline V gene lookup returns CDR1 MGHRA and CDR2 YSYEKL. Losses at the gene ends were 1 base for V and 3 bases for J; bases not matched to a gene: 9. CDR3 sequence (DNA): TGCGCCAGCAGCCAAGGTCCGACTAGCGGGGAGGGGACAGATACGCAGTATTTT. It translates to CASSQGPTSGEGTDTQYF.

There are a few counts of this clonotype. This sequence joins TRBV7-2 and TRBJ1-6; D is uncertain. Germline lookup yields CDR1 SGHTA and CDR2 FQGNSA. This CDR3 contains 12 residues. The V end was cut by 4 bases, the J end by 7 bases, with 5 bases between. In nucleotides, the CDR3 is TGTGCCAGCAGCTCGAGGAATTCACCCCTCCACTTT. Translation gives CASSSRNSPLHF.

CDR3 in amino acids: CASSSVAVAYEQYF. The CDR3 coding sequence is TGTGCCAGCAGTTCGGTCGCGGTGGCCTACGAGCAGTACTTC. This chain joins TRBV7-9 and TRBJ2-7; D not certain. Trimming left V 6 bases short and J 2 bases short, with 14 bases between. There are 14 residues in the CDR3. Germline-derived CDR1 and CDR2 are SEHNR and FQNEAQ (reference sequence).